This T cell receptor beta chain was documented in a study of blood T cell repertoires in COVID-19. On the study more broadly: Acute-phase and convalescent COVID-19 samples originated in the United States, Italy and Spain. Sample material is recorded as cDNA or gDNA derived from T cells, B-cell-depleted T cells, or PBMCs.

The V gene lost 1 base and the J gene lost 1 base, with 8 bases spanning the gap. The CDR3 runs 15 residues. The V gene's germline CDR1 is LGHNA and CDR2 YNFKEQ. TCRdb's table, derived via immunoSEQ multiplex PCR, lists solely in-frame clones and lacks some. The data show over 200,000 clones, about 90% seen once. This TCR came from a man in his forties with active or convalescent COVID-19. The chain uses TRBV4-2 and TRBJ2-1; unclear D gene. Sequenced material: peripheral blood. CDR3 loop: CASSQVTSSYNEQFF. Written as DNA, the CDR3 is TGTGCCAGCAGCCAAGTTACATCTTCCTACAATGAGCAGTTCTTC.